The present TCR beta chain was sequenced within a study of a mutant IDH1 vaccine in newly diagnosed glioma. The wider study: Those enrolled had earlier been treated with radiotherapy, temozolomide, or both, mostly both. Visit V12 was scheduled at week 35 and visit V13 at week 47.

Produced via immunoSEQ multiplex PCR; TCRdb's table is partial and in-frame only. Of about 31,000 clones listed, 90% are singletons. Time point reported: week 47, end of study. The investigators gave 300 ug of mutant IDH1 20-mer peptide in each vaccine dose, together with topical imiquimod. New astrocytomas of WHO grade 3 or 4 that were IDH1-mutant and ATRX-lost were found in the donors. Turning to this clone: Its matching antigen is unknown.

Broader study findings: Alterations occurring in top peripheral T cell clonotypes seemed unrelated to pseudoprogression.

With 4 bases clipped from V and 4 bases from J, the junction kept 4 bases outside the gene matches. The CDR3 runs 14 residues. CDR1 and CDR2 (germline): SGHTA, FQGNSA. This chain joins TRBV7-2 and TRBJ1-5; 7 bases are a match to TRBD1. Sequenced here: PBMCs, sampled from a glioma patient whose treatment included an IDH1 peptide vaccine. This TCR came from a middle-aged woman with glioma. The CDR3 nucleotides read TGTGCCAGCAGCTCGAGGGACAGTAATCAGCCCCAGCATTTT. Encoded protein: CASSSRDSNQPQHF.